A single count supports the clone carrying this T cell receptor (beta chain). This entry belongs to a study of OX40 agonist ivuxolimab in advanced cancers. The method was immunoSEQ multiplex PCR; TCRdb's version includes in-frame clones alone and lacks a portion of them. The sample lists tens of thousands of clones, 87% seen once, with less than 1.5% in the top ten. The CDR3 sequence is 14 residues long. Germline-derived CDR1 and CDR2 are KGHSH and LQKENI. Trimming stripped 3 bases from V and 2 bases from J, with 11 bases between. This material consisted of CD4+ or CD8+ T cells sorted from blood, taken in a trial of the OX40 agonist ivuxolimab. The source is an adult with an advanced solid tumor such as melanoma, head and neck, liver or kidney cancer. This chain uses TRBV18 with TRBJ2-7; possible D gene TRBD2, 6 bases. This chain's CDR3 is CASSPVGSAYEQYF. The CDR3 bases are TGTGCCAGCTCACCGGTCGGGAGCGCCTACGAGCAGTACTTC.